What follows describes a single T cell receptor beta chain. Its antigen is still unknown. This sample was included in a study of cytomegalovirus exposure and HLA in healthy donors. About the research overall: HLA-typed donors contributed 65 million to 95 million unique TCRs, which were held in an early data release. There were 350 to 400 genotyped donors. Of these, about 80% fell in the genetic ancestry cluster associated with self-reported Caucasian donors.

Study-level findings and limits: Cytomegalovirus-associated TCR beta chains were listed, numbering over 150.

With 60 Vbeta and 13 Jbeta primers, the PCR was carried out. Assay used: immunoSEQ multiplex PCR; TCRdb lists only in-frame clones, some missing. The sample has some 170,000 clones; approximately 80% are singletons. V was clipped by 4 bases and J by 9 bases; unmatched bases: 9. The CDR3 extends over 15 amino acids. CDR1 is SNHLY, CDR2 FYNNEI, per germline. Input material: PBMCs. The TCR was taken from a woman between 50 and 59 years old in good health and CMV-seronegative. The chain is built from TRBV2 and TRBJ2-7; TRBD2 aligns across 13 bases. For the CDR3, the DNA is TGTGCCAGCAGTGTGGGGACTAGCGGGGTTTCTCGGCAGTACTTC. Its protein product is CASSVGTSGVSRQYF.